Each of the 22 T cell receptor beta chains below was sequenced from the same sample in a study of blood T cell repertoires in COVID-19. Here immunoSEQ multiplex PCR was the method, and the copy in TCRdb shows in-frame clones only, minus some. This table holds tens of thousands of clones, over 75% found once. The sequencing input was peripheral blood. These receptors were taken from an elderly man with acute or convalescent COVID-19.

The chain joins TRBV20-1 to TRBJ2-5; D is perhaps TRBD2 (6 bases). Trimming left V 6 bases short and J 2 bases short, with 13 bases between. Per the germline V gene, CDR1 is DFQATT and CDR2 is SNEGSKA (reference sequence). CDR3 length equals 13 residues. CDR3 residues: CSASYGGQETQYF. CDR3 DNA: TGCAGTGCGAGTTACGGGGGACAAGAGACCCAGTACTTC.

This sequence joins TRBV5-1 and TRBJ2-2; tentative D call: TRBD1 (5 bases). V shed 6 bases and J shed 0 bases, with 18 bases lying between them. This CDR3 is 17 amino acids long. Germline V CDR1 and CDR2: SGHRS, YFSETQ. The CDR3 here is CASKEPQGAPNTGELFF. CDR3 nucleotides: TGCGCCAGCAAAGAACCCCAAGGGGCGCCGAACACCGGGGAGCTGTTTTTT. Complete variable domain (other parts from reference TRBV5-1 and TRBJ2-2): KAGVTQTPRYLIKTRGQQVTLSCSPISGHRSVSWYQQTPGQGLQFLFEYFSETQRNKGNFPGRFSGRQFSNSRSEMNVSTLELGDSALYLCASKEPQGAPNTGELFFGEGSRLTVL.

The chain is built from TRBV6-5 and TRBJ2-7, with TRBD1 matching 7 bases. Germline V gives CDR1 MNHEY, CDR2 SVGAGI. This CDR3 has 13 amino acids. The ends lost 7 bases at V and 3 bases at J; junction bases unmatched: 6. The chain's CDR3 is CASNSGQFYEQYF. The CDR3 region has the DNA TGTGCCAGCAACTCGGGACAGTTCTACGAGCAGTACTTC.

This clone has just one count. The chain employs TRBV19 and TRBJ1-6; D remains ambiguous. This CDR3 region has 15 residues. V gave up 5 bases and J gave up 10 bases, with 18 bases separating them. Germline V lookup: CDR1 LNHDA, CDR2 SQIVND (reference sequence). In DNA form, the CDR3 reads TGTGCCAGTAGTTCGGGCCAGCGCGGGAGCTCACCCCTCCACTTT. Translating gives CASSSGQRGSSPLHF.

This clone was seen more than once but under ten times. CDR3 nucleotides: TGTGCCAGTAGCCGGGACAGAGATCAGCCCCAGCATTTT. This encodes CASSRDRDQPQHF. The chain uses TRBV19 and TRBJ1-5, with 7 bases that match TRBD1. Looked up from germline, CDR1 is LNHDA and CDR2 is SQIVND (reference sequence). CDR3 length: 13 amino acids. J gave up 5 bases and V 6 bases, and 4 bases lay outside the gene matches.

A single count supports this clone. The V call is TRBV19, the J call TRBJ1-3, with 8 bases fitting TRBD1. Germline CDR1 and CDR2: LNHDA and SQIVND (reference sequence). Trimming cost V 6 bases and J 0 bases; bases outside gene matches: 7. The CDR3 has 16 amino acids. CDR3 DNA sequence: TGTGCCAGTAGGCCAACAGGGGGGTCCTCTGGAAACACCATATATTTT. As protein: CASRPTGGSSGNTIYF.

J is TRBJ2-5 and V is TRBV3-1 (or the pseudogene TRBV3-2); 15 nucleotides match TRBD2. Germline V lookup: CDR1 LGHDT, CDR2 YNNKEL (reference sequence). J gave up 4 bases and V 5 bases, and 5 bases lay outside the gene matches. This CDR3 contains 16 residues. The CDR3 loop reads CASSAGLAGGRETQYF. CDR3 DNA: TGTGCCAGCAGCGCCGGACTAGCGGGGGGGCGAGAGACCCAGTACTTC.

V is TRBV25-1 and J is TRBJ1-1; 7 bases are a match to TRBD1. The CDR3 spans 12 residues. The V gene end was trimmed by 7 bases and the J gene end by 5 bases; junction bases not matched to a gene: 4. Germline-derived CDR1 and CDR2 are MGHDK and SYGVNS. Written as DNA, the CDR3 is TGTGCCAGCATAGGGGGCCGAACTGAAGCTTTCTTT. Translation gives CASIGGRTEAFF. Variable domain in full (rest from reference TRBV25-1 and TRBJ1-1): EADIYQTPRYLVIGTGKKITLECSQTMGHDKMYWYQQDPGMELHLIHYSYGVNSTEKGDLSSESTVSRIRTEHFPLTLESARPSHTSQYLCASIGGRTEAFFGQGTRLTVV.

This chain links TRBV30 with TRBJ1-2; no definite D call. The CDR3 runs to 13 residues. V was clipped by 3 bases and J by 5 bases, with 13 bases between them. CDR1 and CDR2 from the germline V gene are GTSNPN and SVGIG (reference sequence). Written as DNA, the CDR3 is TGTGCCTGGAGGGTCGGTTCGAATTATGGCTACACCTTC. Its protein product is CAWRVGSNYGYTF.

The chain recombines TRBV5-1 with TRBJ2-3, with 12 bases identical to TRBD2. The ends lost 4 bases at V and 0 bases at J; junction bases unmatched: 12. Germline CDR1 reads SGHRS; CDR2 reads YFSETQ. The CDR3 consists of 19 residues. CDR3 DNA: TGCGCCAGCAGCCTCTCGCGGACTAGCGGGGAGCCTAGCACAGATACGCAGTATTTT. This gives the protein CASSLSRTSGEPSTDTQYF. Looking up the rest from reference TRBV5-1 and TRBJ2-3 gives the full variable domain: KAGVTQTPRYLIKTRGQQVTLSCSPISGHRSVSWYQQTPGQGLQFLFEYFSETQRNKGNFPGRFSGRQFSNSRSEMNVSTLELGDSALYLCASSLSRTSGEPSTDTQYFGPGTRLTVL.

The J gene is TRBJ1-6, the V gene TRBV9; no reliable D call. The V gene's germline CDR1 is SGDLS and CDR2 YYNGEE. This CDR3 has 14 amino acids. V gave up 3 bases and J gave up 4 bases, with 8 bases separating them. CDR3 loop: CASSGHDYNSPLHF. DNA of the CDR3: TGTGCCAGCAGCGGACACGATTATAATTCACCCCTCCACTTT.

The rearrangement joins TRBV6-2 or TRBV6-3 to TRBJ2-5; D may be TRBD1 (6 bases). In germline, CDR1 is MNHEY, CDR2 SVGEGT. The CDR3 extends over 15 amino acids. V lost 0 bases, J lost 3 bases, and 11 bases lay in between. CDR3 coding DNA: TGTGCCAGCAGTTACTCTTGGGACAATAAAGAGACCCAGTACTTC. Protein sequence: CASSYSWDNKETQYF.

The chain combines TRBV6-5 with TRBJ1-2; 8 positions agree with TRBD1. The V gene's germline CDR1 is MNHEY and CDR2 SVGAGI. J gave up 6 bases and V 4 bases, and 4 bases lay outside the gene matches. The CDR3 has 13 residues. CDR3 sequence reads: CASSLQGDDGYTF. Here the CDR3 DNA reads TGTGCCAGCAGTTTACAGGGGGATGATGGCTACACCTTC.

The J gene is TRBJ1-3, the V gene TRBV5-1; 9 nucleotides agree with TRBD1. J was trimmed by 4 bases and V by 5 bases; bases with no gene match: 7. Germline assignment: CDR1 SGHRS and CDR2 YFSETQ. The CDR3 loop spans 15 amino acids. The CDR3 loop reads CASRGTGNRGNTIYF. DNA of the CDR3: TGCGCCAGCAGGGGGACAGGGAATCGCGGAAACACCATATATTTT. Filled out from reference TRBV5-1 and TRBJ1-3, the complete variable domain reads KAGVTQTPRYLIKTRGQQVTLSCSPISGHRSVSWYQQTPGQGLQFLFEYFSETQRNKGNFPGRFSGRQFSNSRSEMNVSTLELGDSALYLCASRGTGNRGNTIYFGEGSWLTVV.

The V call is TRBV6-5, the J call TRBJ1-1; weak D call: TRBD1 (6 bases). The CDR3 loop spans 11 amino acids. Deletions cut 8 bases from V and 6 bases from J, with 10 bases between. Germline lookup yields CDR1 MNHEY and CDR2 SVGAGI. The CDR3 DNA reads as TGTGCCAGCTGGGAGGGGGCTGAAGCTTTCTTT. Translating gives CASWEGAEAFF.

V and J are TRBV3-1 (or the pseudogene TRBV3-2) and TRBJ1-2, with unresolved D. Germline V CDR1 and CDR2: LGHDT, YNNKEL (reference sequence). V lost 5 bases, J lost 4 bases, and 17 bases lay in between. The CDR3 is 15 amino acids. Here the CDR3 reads CASSEAAVDVYGYTF. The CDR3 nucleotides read TGTGCCAGCAGCGAGGCAGCGGTTGATGTCTATGGCTACACCTTC.

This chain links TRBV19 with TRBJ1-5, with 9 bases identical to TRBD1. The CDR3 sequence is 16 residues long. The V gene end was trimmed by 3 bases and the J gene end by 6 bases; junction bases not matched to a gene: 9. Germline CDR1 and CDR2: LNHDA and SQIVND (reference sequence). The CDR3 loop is CASSMTPGTGIQPQHF. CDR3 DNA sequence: TGTGCCAGTAGTATGACCCCCGGGACAGGGATTCAGCCCCAGCATTTT.

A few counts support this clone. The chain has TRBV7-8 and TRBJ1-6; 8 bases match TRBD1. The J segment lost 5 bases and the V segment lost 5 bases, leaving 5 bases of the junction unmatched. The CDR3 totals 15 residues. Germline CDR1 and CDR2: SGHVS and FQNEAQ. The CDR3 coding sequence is TGTGCCAGCAGCAGGACAGGGTTCAATAATTCACCCCTCCACTTT. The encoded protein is CASSRTGFNNSPLHF.

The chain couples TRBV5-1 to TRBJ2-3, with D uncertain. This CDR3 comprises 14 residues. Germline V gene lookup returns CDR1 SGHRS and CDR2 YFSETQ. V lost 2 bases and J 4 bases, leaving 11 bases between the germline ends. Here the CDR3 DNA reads TGCGCCAGCAGCTTTGGTCCCAGCGCAGATACGCAGTATTTT. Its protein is CASSFGPSADTQYF.

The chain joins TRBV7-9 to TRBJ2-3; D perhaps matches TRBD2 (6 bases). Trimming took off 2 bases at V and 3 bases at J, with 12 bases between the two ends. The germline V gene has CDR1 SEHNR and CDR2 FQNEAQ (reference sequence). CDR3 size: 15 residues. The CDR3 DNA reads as TGTGCCAGCAGCTTATGGGTAGCGGAAACAGATACGCAGTATTTT. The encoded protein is CASSLWVAETDTQYF. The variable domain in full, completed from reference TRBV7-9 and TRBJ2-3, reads DTGVSQNPRHKITKRGQNVTFRCDPISEHNRLYWYRQTLGQGPEFLTYFQNEAQLEKSRLLSDRFSAERPKGSFSTLEIQRTEQGDSAMYLCASSLWVAETDTQYFGPGTRLTVL.

The chain's CDR3 is CASSLSAGTTYGYTF. For the CDR3, the DNA is TGTGCCAGCAGCCTGTCTGCCGGGACAACCTATGGCTACACCTTC. V and J are TRBV6-6 and TRBJ1-2; weak D call: TRBD1 (6 bases). The CDR3 length is 15 residues. Germline CDR1 reads MNHNY; CDR2 reads SVGAGI (reference sequence). V lost 6 bases to trimming and J lost 4 bases, with 18 bases between them.

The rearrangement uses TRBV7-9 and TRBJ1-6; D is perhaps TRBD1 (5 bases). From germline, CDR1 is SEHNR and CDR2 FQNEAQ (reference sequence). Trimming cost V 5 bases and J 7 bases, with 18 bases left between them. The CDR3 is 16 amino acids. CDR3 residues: CASSPNLGGLNSPLHF. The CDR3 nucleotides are TGTGCCAGCAGCCCGAATCTGGGGGGATTGAATTCACCCCTCCACTTT.